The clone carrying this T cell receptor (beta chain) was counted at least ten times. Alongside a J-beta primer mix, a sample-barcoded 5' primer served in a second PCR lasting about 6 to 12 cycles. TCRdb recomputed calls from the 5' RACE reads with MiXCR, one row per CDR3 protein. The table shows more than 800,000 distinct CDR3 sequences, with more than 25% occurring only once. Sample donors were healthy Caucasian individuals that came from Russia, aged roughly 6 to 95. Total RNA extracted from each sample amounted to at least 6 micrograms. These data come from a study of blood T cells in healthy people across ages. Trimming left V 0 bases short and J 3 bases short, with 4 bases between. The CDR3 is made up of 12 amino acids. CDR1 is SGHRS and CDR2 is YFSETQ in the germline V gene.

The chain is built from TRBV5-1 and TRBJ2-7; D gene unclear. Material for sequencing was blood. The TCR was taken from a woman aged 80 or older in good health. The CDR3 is CASSLDYYEQYF. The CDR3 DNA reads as TGCGCCAGCAGCTTGGACTACTACGAGCAGTACTTC.